The T cell receptor (beta chain) described here comes from a study of siplizumab effects on memory and regulatory T cells. The CDR3 contains 15 residues. V lost 7 bases and J lost 5; bases outside the gene matches: 12. The germline CDR1 and CDR2 sequences are SGHRS and YFSETQ. Unstimulated naive, memory, effector memory and TEMRA subsets from a few donor pairs were sequenced. The assay was immunoSEQ multiplex PCR, and TCRdb's table has in-frame clones only and misses some. This sample has over 35,000 clones, with around 90% found just once. The sequence derives from a human donor in good health. Sequencing was done on a sample of naive CD4+ T cells sorted from blood. The chain is built from TRBV5-1 and TRBJ1-2; 9 bases map to TRBD1. CDR3 in DNA: TGCGCCAGCCGATCTGCCCGGGACAGGGCGTATGGCTACACCTTC. This encodes CASRSARDRAYGYTF.